This T cell receptor beta chain is from a study of T cells in Graves' hyperthyroidism and ophthalmopathy. The diagnoses drew upon clinical symptoms, serum thyroxine and TRAb, thyroid ultrasound and orbital computed tomography. What was amplified from RNA transcripts were TCR beta CDR3 regions. First-round RT-PCR of the TCR CDR3 relied on the HTBI primer set. TCRdb passed the multiplex PCR reads through MiXCR, listing each CDR3 protein once. Counted here are a few hundred thousand distinct CDR3 sequences, 15% to 17% occurring once; the ten biggest clones make up roughly 6.6%. This clonotype has only a few counts. This TCR derives from a woman aged 25-40 years with Graves' hyperthyroidism. Material for sequencing was blood.

The chain's CDR3 is CASSYSWSNTEAFF. Written as DNA, the CDR3 is TGTGCCAGCAGTTACTCTTGGTCTAACACTGAAGCTTTCTTT. The J gene is TRBJ1-1, the V gene TRBV6-2 or TRBV6-3; no definite D call. Germline lookup yields CDR1 MNHEY and CDR2 SVGEGT. Trimming cost V 0 bases and J 2 bases, with 7 bases left between them. The CDR3 loop spans 14 amino acids.